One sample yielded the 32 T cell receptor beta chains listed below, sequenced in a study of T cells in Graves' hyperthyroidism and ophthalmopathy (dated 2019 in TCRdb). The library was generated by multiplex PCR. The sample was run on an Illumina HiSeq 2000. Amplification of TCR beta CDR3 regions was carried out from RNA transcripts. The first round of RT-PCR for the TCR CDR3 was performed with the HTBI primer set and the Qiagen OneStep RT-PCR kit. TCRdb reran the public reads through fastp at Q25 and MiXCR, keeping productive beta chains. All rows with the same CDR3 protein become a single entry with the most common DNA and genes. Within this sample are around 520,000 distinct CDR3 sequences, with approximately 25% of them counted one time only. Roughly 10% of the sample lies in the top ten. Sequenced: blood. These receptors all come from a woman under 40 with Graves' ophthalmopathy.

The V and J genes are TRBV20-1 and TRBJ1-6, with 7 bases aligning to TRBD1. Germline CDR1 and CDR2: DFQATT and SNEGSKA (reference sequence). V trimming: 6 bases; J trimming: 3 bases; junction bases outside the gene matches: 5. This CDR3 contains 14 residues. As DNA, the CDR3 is TGCAGTGCCCCCGGGACAGACTATAATTCACCCCTCCACTTT. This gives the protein CSAPGTDYNSPLHF.

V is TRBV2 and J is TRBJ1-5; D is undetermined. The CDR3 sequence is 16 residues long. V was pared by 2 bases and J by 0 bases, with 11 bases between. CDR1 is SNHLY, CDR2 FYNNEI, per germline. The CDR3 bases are TGTGCCAGCAGTGAACTGGCAGAAAATAGCAATCAGCCCCAGCATTTT. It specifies CASSELAENSNQPQHF.

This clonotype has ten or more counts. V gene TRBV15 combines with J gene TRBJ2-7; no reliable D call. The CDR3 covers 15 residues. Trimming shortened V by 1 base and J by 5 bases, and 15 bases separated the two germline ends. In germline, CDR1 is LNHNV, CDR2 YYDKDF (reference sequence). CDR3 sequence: CATSRVGPSRDEQYF. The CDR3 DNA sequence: TGTGCCACCAGCAGAGTTGGCCCGAGCCGAGACGAGCAGTACTTC.

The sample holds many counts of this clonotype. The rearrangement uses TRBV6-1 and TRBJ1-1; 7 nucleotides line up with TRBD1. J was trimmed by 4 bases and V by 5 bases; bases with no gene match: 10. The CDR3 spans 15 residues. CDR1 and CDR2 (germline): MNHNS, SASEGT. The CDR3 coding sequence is TGTGCCAGCAGTCCTCGGACAGGATGGGGCACTGAAGCTTTCTTT. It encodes CASSPRTGWGTEAFF.

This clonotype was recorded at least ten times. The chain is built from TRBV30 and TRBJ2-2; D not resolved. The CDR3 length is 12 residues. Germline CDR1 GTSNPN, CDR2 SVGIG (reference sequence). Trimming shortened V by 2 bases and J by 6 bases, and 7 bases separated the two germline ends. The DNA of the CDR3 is TGTGCCTGGAGTCGGGTGGCCGGGGAGCTGTTTTTT. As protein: CAWSRVAGELFF.

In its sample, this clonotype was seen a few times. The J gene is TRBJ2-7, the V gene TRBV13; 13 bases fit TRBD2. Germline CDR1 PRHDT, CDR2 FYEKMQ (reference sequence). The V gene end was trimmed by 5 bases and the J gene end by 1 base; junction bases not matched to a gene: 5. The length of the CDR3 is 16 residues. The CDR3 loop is CASSARLAGGSYEQYF. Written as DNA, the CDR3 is TGTGCCAGCAGCGCCCGACTAGCGGGAGGTTCCTACGAGCAGTACTTC. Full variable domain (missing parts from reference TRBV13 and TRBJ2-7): AAGVIQSPRHLIKEKRETATLKCYPIPRHDTVYWYQQGPGQDPQFLISFYEKMQSDKGSIPDRFSAQQFSDYHSELNMSSLELGDSALYFCASSARLAGGSYEQYFGPGTRLTVT.

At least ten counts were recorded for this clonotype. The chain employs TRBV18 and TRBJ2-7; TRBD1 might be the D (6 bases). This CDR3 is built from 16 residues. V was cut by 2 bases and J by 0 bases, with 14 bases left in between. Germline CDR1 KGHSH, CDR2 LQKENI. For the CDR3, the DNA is TGTGCCAGCTCACCAGCGACAGGCCAAAGCTCCTACGAGCAGTACTTC. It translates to CASSPATGQSSYEQYF. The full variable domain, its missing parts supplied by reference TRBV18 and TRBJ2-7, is NAGVMQNPRHLVRRRGQEARLRCSPMKGHSHVYWYRQLPEEGLKFMVYLQKENIIDESGMPKERFSAEFPKEGPSILRIQQVVRGDSAAYFCASSPATGQSSYEQYFGPGTRLTVT.

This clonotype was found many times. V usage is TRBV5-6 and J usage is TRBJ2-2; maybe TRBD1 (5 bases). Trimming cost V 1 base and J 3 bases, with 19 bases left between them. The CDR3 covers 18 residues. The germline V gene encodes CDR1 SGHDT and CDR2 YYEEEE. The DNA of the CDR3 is TGTGCCAGCAGCTTGTTTATTTTGTCCAGGGAATACACCGGGGAGCTGTTTTTT. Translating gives CASSLFILSREYTGELFF.

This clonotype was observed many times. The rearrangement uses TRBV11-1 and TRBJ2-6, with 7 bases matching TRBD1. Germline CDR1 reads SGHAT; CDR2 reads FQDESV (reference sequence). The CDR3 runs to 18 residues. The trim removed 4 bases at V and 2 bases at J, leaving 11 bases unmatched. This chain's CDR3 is CASSSHTRTGAGANVLTF. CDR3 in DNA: TGTGCCAGCAGCTCACACACACGGACAGGAGCTGGGGCCAACGTCCTGACTTTC. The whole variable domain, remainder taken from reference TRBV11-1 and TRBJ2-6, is EAEVAQSPRYKITEKSQAVAFWCDPISGHATLYWYRQILGQGPELLVQFQDESVVDDSQLPKDRFSAERLKGVDSTLKIQPAELGDSAMYLCASSSHTRTGAGANVLTFGAGSRLTVL.

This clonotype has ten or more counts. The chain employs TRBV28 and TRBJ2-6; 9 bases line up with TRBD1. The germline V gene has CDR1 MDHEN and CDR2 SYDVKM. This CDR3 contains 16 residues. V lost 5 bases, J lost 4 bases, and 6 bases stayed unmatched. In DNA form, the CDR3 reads TGTGCCAGCAGTGGGACAGGGAGCTCAGGGGCCAACGTCCTGACTTTC. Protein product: CASSGTGSSGANVLTF.

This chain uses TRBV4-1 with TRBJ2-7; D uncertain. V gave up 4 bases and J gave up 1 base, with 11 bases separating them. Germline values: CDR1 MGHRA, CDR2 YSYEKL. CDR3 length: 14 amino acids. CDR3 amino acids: CASSPWTVSYEQYF. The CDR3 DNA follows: TGCGCCAGCAGCCCGTGGACGGTATCCTACGAGCAGTACTTC.

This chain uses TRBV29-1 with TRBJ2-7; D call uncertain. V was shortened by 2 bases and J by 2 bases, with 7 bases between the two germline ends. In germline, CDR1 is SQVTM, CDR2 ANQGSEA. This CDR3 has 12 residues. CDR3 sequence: CSVEPSPYEQYF. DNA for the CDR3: TGCAGCGTTGAACCCTCACCCTACGAGCAGTACTTC.

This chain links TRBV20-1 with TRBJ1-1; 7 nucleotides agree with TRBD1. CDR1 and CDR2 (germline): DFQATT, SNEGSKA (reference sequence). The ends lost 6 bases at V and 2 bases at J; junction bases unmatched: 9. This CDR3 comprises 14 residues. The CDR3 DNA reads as TGCAGTGCCACCAAGACAGGGACCAACACTGAAGCTTTCTTT. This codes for CSATKTGTNTEAFF.

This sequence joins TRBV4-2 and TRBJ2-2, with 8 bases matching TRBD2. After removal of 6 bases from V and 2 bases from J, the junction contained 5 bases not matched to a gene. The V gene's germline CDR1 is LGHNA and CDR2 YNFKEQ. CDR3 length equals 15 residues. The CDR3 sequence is CASRNSGGNTGELFF. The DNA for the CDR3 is TGTGCCAGCAGAAACAGCGGGGGTAACACCGGGGAGCTGTTTTTT.

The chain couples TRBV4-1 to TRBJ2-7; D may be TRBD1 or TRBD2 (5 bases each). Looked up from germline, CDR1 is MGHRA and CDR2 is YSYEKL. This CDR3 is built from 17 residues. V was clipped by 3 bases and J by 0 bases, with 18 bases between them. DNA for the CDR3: TGCGCCAGCAGCCATTTTTCGTGGCAGAGGGGCTCCTACGAGCAGTACTTC. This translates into CASSHFSWQRGSYEQYF.

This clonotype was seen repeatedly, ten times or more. The CDR3 here is CASSEGFDTWYF. CDR3 in DNA: TGTGCCAGCAGTGAAGGGTTTGATACCTGGTACTTC. This rearrangement joins TRBV2 to TRBJ2-5; D not resolved. The CDR3 is made up of 12 amino acids. In germline, CDR1 is SNHLY, CDR2 FYNNEI. V lost 1 base and J 13 bases, leaving 13 bases between the germline ends.

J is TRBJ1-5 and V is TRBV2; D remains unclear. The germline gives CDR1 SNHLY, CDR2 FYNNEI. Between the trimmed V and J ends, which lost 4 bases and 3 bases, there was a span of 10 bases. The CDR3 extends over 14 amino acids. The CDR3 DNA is TGTGCCAGCAGTGGGGGTAGCAACAATCAGCCCCAGCATTTT. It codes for CASSGGSNNQPQHF.

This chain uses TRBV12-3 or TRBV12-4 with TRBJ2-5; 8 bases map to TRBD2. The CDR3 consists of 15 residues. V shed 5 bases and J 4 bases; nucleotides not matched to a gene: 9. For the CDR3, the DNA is TGTGCCAGCAGTGCGGGACTAGATAACCGAGAGACCCAGTACTTC. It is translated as CASSAGLDNRETQYF.

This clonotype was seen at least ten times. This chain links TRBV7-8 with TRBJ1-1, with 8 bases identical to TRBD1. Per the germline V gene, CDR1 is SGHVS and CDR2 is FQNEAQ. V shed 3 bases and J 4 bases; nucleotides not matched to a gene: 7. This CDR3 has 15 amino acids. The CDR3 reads CASSFVTGASTEAFF. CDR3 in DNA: TGTGCCAGCAGCTTCGTGACAGGGGCCTCCACTGAAGCTTTCTTT. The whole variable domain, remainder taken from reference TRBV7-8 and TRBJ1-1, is GAGVSQSPRYKVAKRGQDVALRCDPISGHVSLFWYQQALGQGPEFLTYFQNEAQLDKSGLPSDRFFAERPEGSVSTLKIQRTQQEDSAVYLCASSFVTGASTEAFFGQGTRLTVV.

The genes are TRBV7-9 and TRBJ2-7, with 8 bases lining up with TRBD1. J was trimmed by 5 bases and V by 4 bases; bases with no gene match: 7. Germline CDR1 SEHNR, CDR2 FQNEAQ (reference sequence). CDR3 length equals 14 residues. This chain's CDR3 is CASSSGQGVNEQYF. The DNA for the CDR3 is TGTGCCAGCAGCTCCGGACAGGGTGTCAACGAGCAGTACTTC.

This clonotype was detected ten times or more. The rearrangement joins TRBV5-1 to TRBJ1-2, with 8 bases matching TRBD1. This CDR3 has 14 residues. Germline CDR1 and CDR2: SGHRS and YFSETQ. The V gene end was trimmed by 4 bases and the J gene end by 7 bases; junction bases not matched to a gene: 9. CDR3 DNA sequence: TGCGCCAGCAGCGCGGACAGGGTGGTTCGTGGCTACACCTTC. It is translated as CASSADRVVRGYTF.

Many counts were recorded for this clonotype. As DNA, the CDR3 is TGTGCCTCCTCCCGGGAGCCTCATCGGGAGCAGTACTTC. It encodes CASSREPHREQYF. The chain uses TRBV11-2 and TRBJ2-7, with a possible D match to TRBD2 (6 bases). The CDR3 has 13 amino acids. Trimming left V 11 bases short and J 7 bases short, with 21 bases between. Looked up from germline, CDR1 is SGHAT and CDR2 is FQNNGV. Supplemented by reference TRBV11-2 and TRBJ2-7, the full variable domain reads EAGVAQSPRYKIIEKRQSVAFWCNPISGHATLYWYQQILGQGPKLLIQFQNNGVVDDSQLPKDRFSAERLKGVDSTLKIQPAKLEDSAVYLCASSREPHREQYFGPGTRLTVT.

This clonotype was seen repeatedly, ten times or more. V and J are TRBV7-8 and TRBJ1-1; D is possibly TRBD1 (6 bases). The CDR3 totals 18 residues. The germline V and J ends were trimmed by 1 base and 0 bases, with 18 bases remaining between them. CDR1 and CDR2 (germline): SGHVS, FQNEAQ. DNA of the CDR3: TGTGCCAGCAGCTTAGAACAAATATCGGGGGGCCTGAACACTGAAGCTTTCTTT. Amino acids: CASSLEQISGGLNTEAFF.

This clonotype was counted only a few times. CDR3 region: CASSLLKGSAGELFF. In nucleotides, the CDR3 is TGTGCCAGCAGCTTATTAAAGGGAAGCGCCGGGGAGCTGTTTTTT. This chain joins TRBV11-2 and TRBJ2-2; D is uncertain. Trimming took off 2 bases at V and 6 bases at J, with 13 bases between the two ends. The CDR3 extends over 15 amino acids. The germline V gene has CDR1 SGHAT and CDR2 FQNNGV.

The CDR3 reads CATRRQGGNQPQHF. The CDR3 DNA reads as TGTGCCACCCGTCGACAGGGTGGCAATCAGCCCCAGCATTTT. V and J are TRBV19 and TRBJ1-5, with 7 positions matching TRBD1. The germline V gene has CDR1 LNHDA and CDR2 SQIVND (reference sequence). The CDR3 runs to 14 residues. The junction had 8 bases not matched to a gene; V was cut back by 10 bases and J by 2 bases.

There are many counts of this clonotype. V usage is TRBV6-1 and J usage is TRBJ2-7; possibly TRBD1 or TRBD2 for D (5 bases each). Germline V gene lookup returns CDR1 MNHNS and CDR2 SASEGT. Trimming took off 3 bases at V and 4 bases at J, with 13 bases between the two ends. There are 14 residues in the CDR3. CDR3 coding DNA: TGTGCCAGCAGTGAGATGGTGGGGGTATACGAGCAGTACTTC. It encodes CASSEMVGVYEQYF.

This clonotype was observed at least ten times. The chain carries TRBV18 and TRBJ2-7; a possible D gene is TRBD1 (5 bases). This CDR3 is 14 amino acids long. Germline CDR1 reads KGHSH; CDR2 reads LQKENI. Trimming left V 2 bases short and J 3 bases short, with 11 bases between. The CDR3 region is CASSPDRTLYEQYF. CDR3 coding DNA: TGTGCCAGCTCACCAGACAGAACCCTCTACGAGCAGTACTTC.

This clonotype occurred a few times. The CDR3 reads CASSLAETLSSYEQYF. CDR3 coding DNA: TGCGCCAGCAGCCTAGCGGAGACGCTGAGCTCCTACGAGCAGTACTTC. The chain has TRBV4-1 and TRBJ2-7, with D perhaps matching TRBD2 (6 bases). This CDR3 comprises 16 residues. CDR1 MGHRA and CDR2 YSYEKL come from the germline V gene. V gave up 4 bases and J gave up 0 bases, with 16 bases separating them.

The CDR3 loop reads CASSARLAEGKETQYF. CDR3 nucleotides: TGTGCCAGCAGCGCGCGACTAGCGGAAGGGAAAGAGACCCAGTACTTC. The chain uses TRBV7-9 and TRBJ2-5, with 9 bases aligning to TRBD2. CDR3 size: 16 residues. V lost 5 bases to trimming and J lost 3 bases; unmatched junction nucleotides: 10. CDR1 is SEHNR and CDR2 is FQNEAQ in the germline V gene (reference sequence). Drawing the rest from reference TRBV7-9 and TRBJ2-5, the complete variable domain is DTGVSQNPRHKITKRGQNVTFRCDPISEHNRLYWYRQTLGQGPEFLTYFQNEAQLEKSRLLSDRFSAERPKGSFSTLEIQRTEQGDSAMYLCASSARLAEGKETQYFGPGTRLLVL.

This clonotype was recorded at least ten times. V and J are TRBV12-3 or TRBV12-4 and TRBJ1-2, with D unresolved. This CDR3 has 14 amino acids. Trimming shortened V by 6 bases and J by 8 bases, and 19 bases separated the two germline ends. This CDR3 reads CASSSPAGKEGYTF. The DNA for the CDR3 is TGTGCCAGCAGCTCCCCGGCGGGGAAGGAGGGCTACACCTTC.

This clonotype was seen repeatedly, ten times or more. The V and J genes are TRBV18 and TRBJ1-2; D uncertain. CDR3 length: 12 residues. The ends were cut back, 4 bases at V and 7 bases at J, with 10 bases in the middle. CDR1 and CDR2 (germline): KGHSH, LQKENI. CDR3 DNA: TGTGCCAGCTCACTGGGCGGGCTTGGCTACACCTTC. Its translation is CASSLGGLGYTF. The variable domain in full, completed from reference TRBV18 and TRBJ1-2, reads NAGVMQNPRHLVRRRGQEARLRCSPMKGHSHVYWYRQLPEEGLKFMVYLQKENIIDESGMPKERFSAEFPKEGPSILRIQQVVRGDSAAYFCASSLGGLGYTFGSGTRLTVV.

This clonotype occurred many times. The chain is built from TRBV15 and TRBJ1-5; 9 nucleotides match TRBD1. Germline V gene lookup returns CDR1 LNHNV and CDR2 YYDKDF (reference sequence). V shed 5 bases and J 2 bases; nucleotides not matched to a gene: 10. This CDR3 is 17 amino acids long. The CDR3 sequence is CATSDILQGAGNQPQHF. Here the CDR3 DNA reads TGTGCCACCAGCGACATACTACAGGGGGCCGGCAATCAGCCCCAGCATTTT. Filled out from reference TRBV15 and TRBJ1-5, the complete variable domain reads DAMVIQNPRYQVTQFGKPVTLSCSQTLNHNVMYWYQQKSSQAPKLLFHYYDKDFNNEADTPDNFQSRRPNTSFCFLDIRSPGLGDTAMYLCATSDILQGAGNQPQHFGDGTRLSIL.